Following are 4 T cell receptor beta chains from one sample sequenced in a study of CD8 T cells in ankylosing spondylitis. TCRdb analysed the 5' RACE reads with MiXCR anew, one entry per CDR3 protein. The sample lists some 250,000 distinct CDR3 sequences; about 9.1% were seen once. The specimen sequenced was blood, either unsorted or a sorted T cell fraction (not recorded which). Source of these receptors: a male donor with ankylosing spondylitis or in good health (not recorded which).

The chain recombines TRBV11-2 with TRBJ2-1; D gene uncertain. Germline V CDR1 and CDR2: SGHAT, FQNNGV. This CDR3 comprises 15 residues. V was cut by 7 bases and J by 7 bases, with 20 bases left in between. CDR3 region: CASTLGVGVWNEQFF. CDR3 bases: TGTGCCAGCACCCTCGGCGTGGGTGTGTGGAATGAGCAGTTCTTC.

This clonotype was seen once. A much bigger clone sits one base away, suggesting this may be a read error. The rearrangement joins TRBV29-1 to TRBJ2-5; TRBD1 is a possible D gene (6 bases). Germline CDR1 SQVTM, CDR2 ANQGSEA. The CDR3 is made up of 13 amino acids. The CDR3 sequence is CSVLQGLQETQSF. The CDR3 nucleotides read TGCAGCGTTTTACAGGGTCTCCAAGAGACCCAGTCCTTC.

The chain recombines TRBV5-5 with TRBJ2-5; a weak D match, TRBD1 (6 bases). The CDR3 sequence is 14 residues long. The germline gives CDR1 SGHKS, CDR2 YYEKEE (reference sequence). Deletions cut 3 bases from V and 4 bases from J, with 13 bases between. The CDR3 region has the DNA TGTGCCAGCAGCTACGGGACAAACCTAGAGACCCAGTACTTC. Protein: CASSYGTNLETQYF.

This clonotype appeared many times. The V and J genes are TRBV7-6 and TRBJ2-1, with 11 positions matching TRBD2. CDR1 is SGHVS and CDR2 is FNYEAQ in the germline V gene. The length of the CDR3 is 14 residues. V was clipped by 6 bases and J by 6 bases; unmatched bases: 4. This CDR3 reads CASRIAGGPNEQFF. CDR3 DNA sequence: TGTGCCAGCAGAATAGCGGGAGGGCCCAATGAGCAGTTCTTC.